Listed below are T cell receptor beta chains from one sample, sequenced in a study of cytomegalovirus exposure and HLA in healthy donors. Assay: immunoSEQ multiplex PCR; the TCRdb copy retains only in-frame clones and omits some. The sample has around 200,000 clones, approximately 80% seen once. The sequenced sample consisted of PBMCs. These receptors were collected from a girl aged 2 to 10 in good health and CMV-seropositive. The CDR3 runs from the conserved cysteine through the conserved F or W. A D gene is named only where the DNA matches it firmly. Only part of the rows carry a size: once, few, many, or a class if the clone is expanded.

DNA,CDR3,V,J,D,size
TGCGCCAGCAGCCAAGATCGAATCTGGGGGCCAGCCTACGAGCAGTACTTC,CASSQDRIWGPAYEQYF,TRBV4-1,TRBJ2-7,NA,NA
TGTGCCTGGACGAAAACAGGGATCGGCTACACCTTC,CAWTKTGIGYTF,TRBV30,TRBJ1-2,NA,NA
TGCAGCGTTAGACGGTCGGGACAGGGTCGCTACAATGAGCAGTTCTTC,CSVRRSGQGRYNEQFF,TRBV29-1,TRBJ2-1,TRBD1,NA
TGTGCCTGGAGTCGGACAGGGACGGACACCATATATTTT,CAWSRTGTDTIYF,TRBV30,TRBJ1-3,TRBD1,NA
TGTGCCAGCAGTGTAGCACAGAGGGCGCAGTATTTT,CASSVAQRAQYF,TRBV25-1,TRBJ2-3,NA,NA
TGTGCCAGCAGTTACACAGGGGTTGACTATGGCTACACCTTC,CASSYTGVDYGYTF,TRBV9,TRBJ1-2,TRBD1,NA
TGTGCCAGCAACCCGGGACACCCTAACACTGAAGCTTTCTTT,CASNPGHPNTEAFF,TRBV2,TRBJ1-1,NA,NA
TGCGCCAGCAGCTTGGGGACAGTCACAGATACGCAGTATTTT,CASSLGTVTDTQYF,TRBV5-1,TRBJ2-3,NA,NA
TGCAGCGTTGAAATCTTGGGACTAGCGGGAGGCAGAGAGACCCAGTACTTC,CSVEILGLAGGRETQYF,TRBV29-1,TRBJ2-5,TRBD2,NA
TGTGCCAGCAGCCCAGGGCGGGAAAAACTGTTTTTT,CASSPGREKLFF,TRBV6-5,TRBJ1-4,NA,few
TGTGCTAGTGGTTTATCTTCTCCTGGGGGCGCTTACACTGAAGCTTTCTTT,CASGLSSPGGAYTEAFF,TRBV12-5,TRBJ1-1,NA,NA
TGTGCCAGCAGGGACAGGGAAAGCTCCTATAATTCACCCCTCCACTTT,CASRDRESSYNSPLHF,TRBV2,TRBJ1-6,TRBD1,NA
TGTGCCAGAAGCCAGGTGGGGTCGGGGTATAACTATGGCTACACCTTC,CARSQVGSGYNYGYTF,TRBV5-3,TRBJ1-2,NA,NA
TGTGCTAGTGGTTTGGGGCTGGTAGCGGGAGCAGGCGCCGGGGAGCTGTTTTTT,CASGLGLVAGAGAGELFF,TRBV12-5,TRBJ2-2,TRBD2,NA
TGTGCCAGCAGCTTGGTGTCTGTCTTTAACAATGAGCAGTTCTTC,CASSLVSVFNNEQFF,TRBV5-5,TRBJ2-1,NA,NA
TGTGCCAGCAGTTACTCCTCACAGGGGGCTTTTACTGAAGCTTTCTTT,CASSYSSQGAFTEAFF,TRBV6-5,TRBJ1-1,TRBD1,few
TGCGCCAGCAGCCCCCCCGGGACAGCCTACGAGCAGTACTTC,CASSPPGTAYEQYF,TRBV5-1,TRBJ2-7,TRBD1,NA
TGTGCCAGCAGCCTGGACTTGTTTTCACCCCTCCACTTT,CASSLDLFSPLHF,TRBV11-3,TRBJ1-6,NA,NA
TGTGCCAGCAGTGATGGCAGGCGCTACGAGCAGTACTTC,CASSDGRRYEQYF,TRBV6-1,TRBJ2-7,NA,NA
TGTGCCAGCGTCCGGGACAGGGGGCACAATGAGCAGTTCTTC,CASVRDRGHNEQFF,TRBV6-1,TRBJ2-1,TRBD1,NA
TGTGCCAGCAGCCGCGGATCAGGGGATACGCAGTATTTT,CASSRGSGDTQYF,TRBV28,TRBJ2-3,NA,NA
TGTGCCAGTATGGGCGGGAGCTCCTACGAGCAGTACTTC,CASMGGSSYEQYF,TRBV19,TRBJ2-7,TRBD2,NA
TGCGCCAGCAGCCAGGGCGGGAACTACAATGAGCAGTTCTTC,CASSQGGNYNEQFF,TRBV4-1,TRBJ2-1,NA,NA
TGTGCCAGCACCAACCCCACAACCTCCGAGCAGTTCTTC,CASTNPTTSEQFF,TRBV6-5,TRBJ2-1,NA,NA
TGTGCCAGCAGTTTGACAGGGGGGACCCAGTACTTC,CASSLTGGTQYF,TRBV27,TRBJ2-5,TRBD1,NA
TGTGCCAGCAGCAGTTCCTGGGAGGGGAGGTACAATGAGCAGTTCTTC,CASSSSWEGRYNEQFF,TRBV11-3,TRBJ2-1,TRBD2,NA
TGTGCCAGCAGCCAAGTCCGGGGAGGGGAGACCCAGTACTTC,CASSQVRGGETQYF,TRBV4-2,TRBJ2-5,TRBD2,NA
TGTGCCTGGGGCCGGGTCCACGAGCAGTACTTC,CAWGRVHEQYF,TRBV30,TRBJ2-7,NA,NA
TGTGCCAGCAGCGTAGGAGGGATCCCGAACACTGAAGCTTTCTTT,CASSVGGIPNTEAFF,TRBV9,TRBJ1-1,NA,NA
TGTGCCAGCGACTTGACAGGGACCCAGGGCCAGCATTTT,CASDLTGTQGQHF,TRBV6-1,TRBJ1-5,TRBD1,NA
TGTGCCAGCAGCGTATTACAGGGAATGGGTGGAAACACCATATATTTT,CASSVLQGMGGNTIYF,TRBV11-2,TRBJ1-3,NA,NA
TGTGCCAGCACAACAGGGACTGAAGCTTTCTTT,CASTTGTEAFF,TRBV2,TRBJ1-1,NA,few
TGTGCCTGGAGTACGGGGACTGAAGCTTTCTTT,CAWSTGTEAFF,TRBV30,TRBJ1-1,NA,few
TGTGCCAGCAGCCAAGGGGAAGCCTTTGCGGGACTAGCGGGTACAGAGCAGTTCTTC,CASSQGEAFAGLAGTEQFF,TRBV14,TRBJ2-1,TRBD2,NA
TGCGCCAGCGAACCGGAATTCACTAGTTCAGTTCCCAATGAGCAGTTCTTC,CASEPEFTSSVPNEQFF,TRBV5-1,TRBJ2-1,NA,once
TGTGCCAGCAGTTTAAGCCCCAAGGGGACCTACGAGCAGTACTTC,CASSLSPKGTYEQYF,TRBV6-5,TRBJ2-7,NA,NA
TGTGCCAGCAGCTTAACCGGAGGGGCCTACAATGAGCAGTTCTTC,CASSLTGGAYNEQFF,TRBV11-3,TRBJ2-1,NA,NA
TGTGCCAGCAGTTCCCTCGTGTTCTCAGATACGCAGTATTTT,CASSSLVFSDTQYF,TRBV28,TRBJ2-3,NA,NA
TGCGCCAGCAGCTTGGTGCCTAGCTTCTCTGGAAACACCATATATTTT,CASSLVPSFSGNTIYF,TRBV5-1,TRBJ1-3,NA,NA
TGTGCCAGCAGCCAGACACGAACCTACGAGCAGTACTTC,CASSQTRTYEQYF,TRBV6-1,TRBJ2-7,NA,NA
TGTGCCAGCAGTGATGTTGGAGGCGAGACCCAGTACTTC,CASSDVGGETQYF,TRBV2,TRBJ2-5,NA,once